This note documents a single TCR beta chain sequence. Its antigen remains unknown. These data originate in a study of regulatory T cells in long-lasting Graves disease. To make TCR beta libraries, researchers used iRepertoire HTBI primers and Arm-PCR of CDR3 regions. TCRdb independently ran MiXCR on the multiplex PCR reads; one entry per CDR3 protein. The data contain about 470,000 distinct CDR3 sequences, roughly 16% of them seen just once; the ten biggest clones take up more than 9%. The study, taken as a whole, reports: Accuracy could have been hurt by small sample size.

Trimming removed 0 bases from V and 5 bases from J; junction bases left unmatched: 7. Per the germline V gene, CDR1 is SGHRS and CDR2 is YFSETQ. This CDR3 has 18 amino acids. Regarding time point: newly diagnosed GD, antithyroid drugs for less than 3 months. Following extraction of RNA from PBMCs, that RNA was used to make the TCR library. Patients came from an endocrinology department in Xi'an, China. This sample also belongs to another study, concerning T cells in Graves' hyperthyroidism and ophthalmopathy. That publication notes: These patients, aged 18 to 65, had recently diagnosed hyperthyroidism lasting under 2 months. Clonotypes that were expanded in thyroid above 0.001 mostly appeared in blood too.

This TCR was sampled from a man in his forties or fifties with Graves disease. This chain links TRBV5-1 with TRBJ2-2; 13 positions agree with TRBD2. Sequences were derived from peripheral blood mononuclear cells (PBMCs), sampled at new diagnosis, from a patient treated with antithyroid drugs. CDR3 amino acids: CASSLVRLAGGKTGELFF. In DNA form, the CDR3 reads TGCGCCAGCAGCTTGGTTCGACTAGCGGGAGGCAAGACCGGGGAGCTGTTTTTT.